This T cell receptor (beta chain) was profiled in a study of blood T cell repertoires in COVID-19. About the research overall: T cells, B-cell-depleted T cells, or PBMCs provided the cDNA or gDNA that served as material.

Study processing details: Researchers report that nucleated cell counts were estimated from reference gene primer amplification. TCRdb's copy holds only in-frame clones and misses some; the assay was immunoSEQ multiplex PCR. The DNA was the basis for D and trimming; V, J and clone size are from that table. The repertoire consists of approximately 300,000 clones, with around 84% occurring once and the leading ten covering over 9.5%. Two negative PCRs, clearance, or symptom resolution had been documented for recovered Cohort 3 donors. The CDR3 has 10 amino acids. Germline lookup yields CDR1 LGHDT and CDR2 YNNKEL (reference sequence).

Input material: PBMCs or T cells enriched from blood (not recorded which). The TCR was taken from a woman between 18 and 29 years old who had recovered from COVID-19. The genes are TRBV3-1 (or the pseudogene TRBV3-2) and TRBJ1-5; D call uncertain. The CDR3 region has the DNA TGTGTAATAATCAGAAGGCCCCAGCATTTT. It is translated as CVIIRRPQHF.